These 21 T cell receptor beta chains share one sample of origin, sequenced in a study of shared clonotypes between healthy human individuals. Clones were read by immunoSEQ multiplex PCR, and TCRdb kept only the in-frame ones, dropping some. Altogether 2 million to 3 million clones are present, over 85% being singletons, with the ten largest covering roughly 0.39%. Sequencing was carried out using naive CD4+ T cells from PBMCs. Subset reported: CD45RA+ positively selected. The receptors originated from a man between 18 and 35 years old in good health. Some clones in this sample may be carry-over from other donors' samples.

The chain links TRBV7-9 to TRBJ1-1; perhaps TRBD1 as D (6 bases). The CDR3 totals 16 residues. With 3 bases removed from V and 0 bases from J, the gap between germline ends came to 14 bases. The V gene's germline CDR1 is SEHNR and CDR2 FQNEAQ (reference sequence). This chain's CDR3 is CASSFRQGLLNTEAFF. CDR3 in DNA: TGTGCCAGCAGCTTTCGGCAGGGGCTATTGAACACTGAAGCTTTCTTT. Full variable domain (missing parts from reference TRBV7-9 and TRBJ1-1): DTGVSQNPRHKITKRGQNVTFRCDPISEHNRLYWYRQTLGQGPEFLTYFQNEAQLEKSRLLSDRFSAERPKGSFSTLEIQRTEQGDSAMYLCASSFRQGLLNTEAFFGQGTRLTVV.

This chain connects TRBV19 to TRBJ1-2; D might be TRBD1 (6 bases). The germline V gene has CDR1 LNHDA and CDR2 SQIVND (reference sequence). Trimming pared 6 bases from V and 6 bases from J, leaving 14 bases between. The CDR3 consists of 13 residues. Here the CDR3 reads CASRPGGGHGYTF. The DNA of the CDR3 is TGTGCCAGTAGACCTGGAGGGGGGCATGGCTACACCTTC. Full variable domain (rest looked up from reference TRBV19 and TRBJ1-2): DGGITQSPKYLFRKEGQNVTLSCEQNLNHDAMYWYRQDPGQGLRLIYYSQIVNDFQKGDIAEGYSVSREKKESFPLTVTSAQKNPTAFYLCASRPGGGHGYTFGSGTRLTVV.

This rearrangement joins TRBV6-6 to TRBJ1-3; D is unresolved. With 0 bases removed from V and 0 bases from J, the gap between germline ends came to 9 bases. Germline CDR1 MNHNY, CDR2 SVGAGI (reference sequence). This CDR3 is 16 amino acids long. This CDR3 reads CASSYSELSSGNTIYF. CDR3 sequence (DNA): TGTGCCAGCAGTTACTCGGAGTTGAGCTCTGGAAACACCATATATTTT.

The V and J genes are TRBV9 and TRBJ2-7, with 11 bases matching TRBD2. Trimming removed 6 bases from V and 1 base from J; junction bases left unmatched: 6. This CDR3 contains 15 residues. Germline lookup yields CDR1 SGDLS and CDR2 YYNGEE. CDR3 region: CASNDGTSGSYEQYF. For the CDR3, the DNA is TGTGCCAGCAACGACGGGACTAGCGGATCCTACGAGCAGTACTTC. Full variable domain (missing parts from reference TRBV9 and TRBJ2-7): DSGVTQTPKHLITATGQRVTLRCSPRSGDLSVYWYQQSLDQGLQFLIQYYNGEERAKGNILERFSAQQFPDLHSELNLSSLELGDSALYFCASNDGTSGSYEQYFGPGTRLTVT.

The chain's CDR3 is CASSFQGLGNEKLFF. The CDR3 DNA reads as TGTGCCAGCAGTTTTCAGGGCCTCGGTAATGAAAAACTGTTTTTT. The rearrangement uses TRBV28 and TRBJ1-4, with D perhaps TRBD1 (5 bases). The CDR3 contains 15 residues. Germline V gives CDR1 MDHEN, CDR2 SYDVKM. V gave up 3 bases and J gave up 4 bases, with 12 bases separating them.

V gene TRBV15 combines with J gene TRBJ1-1; TRBD1 is a possible D gene (6 bases). Germline loops: CDR1 LNHNV, CDR2 YYDKDF (reference sequence). This CDR3 spans 12 amino acids. Between the trimmed V and J ends, which lost 3 bases and 5 bases, there was a span of 7 bases. The CDR3 DNA reads TGTGCCACCAGCAGTCAGGGGACTGAAGCTTTCTTT. It translates to CATSSQGTEAFF.

The chain couples TRBV27 to TRBJ2-5; 7 bases line up with TRBD1. Germline CDR1 and CDR2: MNHEY and SMNVEV (reference sequence). There are 14 residues in the CDR3. With 4 bases clipped from V and 1 base from J, the junction kept 3 bases outside the gene matches. CDR3 DNA: TGTGCCAGCAGTTGGGACAGCTCCCAAGAGACCCAGTACTTC. This gives the protein CASSWDSSQETQYF.

V usage is TRBV5-1 and J usage is TRBJ2-2, with 7 bases aligning to TRBD2. V shed 5 bases and J 4 bases; nucleotides not matched to a gene: 8. CDR1 and CDR2 (germline): SGHRS, YFSETQ. The CDR3 extends over 15 amino acids. The CDR3: CASSRGGGTTGELFF. Here the CDR3 DNA reads TGCGCCAGCAGTCGCGGGGGAGGGACCACCGGGGAGCTGTTTTTT.

The V gene is TRBV30, the J gene TRBJ1-2; a possible D gene is TRBD1 (5 bases). Trimming took 3 bases from V and 0 from J, leaving 11 bases between them. The CDR3 contains 14 residues. The germline CDR1 and CDR2 sequences are GTSNPN and SVGIG (reference sequence). The CDR3 loop is CAWSYQGPNYGYTF. CDR3 coding DNA: TGTGCCTGGAGCTATCAGGGACCTAACTATGGCTACACCTTC.

The chain links TRBV13 to TRBJ1-4; D ambiguous. CDR1 PRHDT and CDR2 FYEKMQ come from the germline V gene (reference sequence). Trimming took off 5 bases at V and 8 bases at J, with 18 bases between the two ends. CDR3 length: 15 amino acids. This CDR3 is CASSHTGTLIEKLFF. CDR3 bases: TGTGCCAGCAGCCATACGGGAACCCTAATAGAAAAACTGTTTTTT.

This sequence joins TRBV5-4 and TRBJ2-7, with a tentative D call TRBD1 (5 bases). Germline V gene sequence: CDR1 SGHNT, CDR2 YYREEE (reference sequence). CDR3 length equals 16 residues. V was trimmed by 0 bases and J by 3 bases, leaving 16 bases between them. CDR3 in amino acids: CASSLAKGPVVYEQYF. As DNA, the CDR3 is TGTGCCAGCAGCTTGGCCAAGGGGCCTGTTGTCTACGAGCAGTACTTC. Full variable domain (missing parts from reference TRBV5-4 and TRBJ2-7): ETGVTQSPTHLIKTRGQQVTLRCSSQSGHNTVSWYQQALGQGPQFIFQYYREEENGRGNFPPRFSGLQFPNYSSELNVNALELDDSALYLCASSLAKGPVVYEQYFGPGTRLTVT.

As for this clone: This may be a read error: a much more frequent sequence differs by one nucleotide. The sample has other DNA sequences that encode this CDR3 too. The chain carries TRBV11-2 and TRBJ2-1; 7 nucleotides match TRBD2. The CDR3 is made up of 15 amino acids. J gave up 0 bases and V 1 base, and 0 bases lay outside the gene matches. Germline CDR1 reads SGHAT; CDR2 reads FQNNGV. CDR3: CASSLGGSSYNEQFF. CDR3 nucleotides: TGTGCCAGCAGCTTAGGCGGGAGCTCCTACAATGAGCAGTTCTTC.

The CDR3 sequence: CASSESGNPYEQYF. CDR3 nucleotides: TGTGCCAGCAGTGAATCCGGGAACCCCTACGAGCAGTACTTC. This chain joins TRBV6-1 and TRBJ2-7, with D possibly being TRBD2 (5 bases). The germline V and J ends were trimmed by 2 bases and 2 bases, with 10 bases remaining between them. CDR1 is MNHNS, CDR2 SASEGT, per germline. The CDR3 runs to 14 residues.

The chain employs TRBV29-1 and TRBJ2-7, with D uncertain. The V end was cut by 6 bases, the J end by 2 bases, with 14 bases between. CDR1 SQVTM and CDR2 ANQGSEA come from the germline V gene. The CDR3 extends over 13 amino acids. The CDR3 protein is CSVHPQGPYEQYF. CDR3 DNA: TGCAGCGTCCACCCCCAAGGGCCCTACGAGCAGTACTTC.

The genes are TRBV11-2 and TRBJ2-1; D gene unclear. Trimming took 0 bases from V and 9 from J, leaving 9 bases between them. The CDR3 consists of 13 residues. From germline, CDR1 is SGHAT and CDR2 FQNNGV. The CDR3 reads CASSLDRPGEQFF. In nucleotides, the CDR3 is TGTGCCAGCAGCTTAGATCGCCCGGGTGAGCAGTTCTTC.

This rearrangement joins TRBV25-1 to TRBJ1-3; 7 bases align to TRBD1. The CDR3 has 15 residues. Trimming took 1 base from V and 2 from J; bases not matched to a gene: 2. Germline assignment: CDR1 MGHDK and CDR2 SYGVNS. The CDR3: CASSESTGPGNTIYF. CDR3 sequence (DNA): TGTGCCAGCAGTGAATCGACAGGGCCTGGAAACACCATATATTTT.

The CDR3, as DNA: TGCGCCAGCAGCTCCCCGAGAGGCGGGAGCCTCTACCAAGAGACCCAGTACTTC. This gives the protein CASSSPRGGSLYQETQYF. The chain employs TRBV5-1 and TRBJ2-5; 7 bases align to TRBD2. Germline CDR1 reads SGHRS; CDR2 reads YFSETQ. This CDR3 has 18 residues. The V segment lost 3 bases and the J segment 0 bases; nucleotides outside the gene matches: 14.

As regards this clone: The sample contains more than one DNA sequence encoding this CDR3. J is TRBJ2-1 and V is TRBV19; no reliable D call. V was clipped by 1 base and J by 1 base, with 2 bases between them. The CDR3 spans 13 residues. Germline V gene sequence: CDR1 LNHDA, CDR2 SQIVND (reference sequence). This CDR3 reads CASSIGSYNEQFF. DNA of the CDR3: TGTGCCAGTAGTATAGGGTCCTACAATGAGCAGTTCTTC.

The chain couples TRBV30 to TRBJ2-1; 7 bases line up with TRBD2. Germline values: CDR1 GTSNPN, CDR2 SVGIG (reference sequence). V shed 2 bases, J shed 1 base, and the junction held 5 bases outside the gene matches. The CDR3 loop spans 15 amino acids. CDR3 protein: CAWSRWGGSYNEQFF. CDR3 nucleotides: TGTGCCTGGAGTCGGTGGGGGGGTTCCTACAATGAGCAGTTCTTC.

For the CDR3, the DNA is TGTGCCAGCAGTGAAGGGACAGGGGGGCCGGATGAAGCTTTCTTT. Its translation is CASSEGTGGPDEAFF. This chain links TRBV6-1 with TRBJ1-1, with 10 bases aligning to TRBD1. Germline V gene data show CDR1 as MNHNS and CDR2 as SASEGT. Losses at the gene ends were 1 base for V and 7 bases for J; bases not matched to a gene: 6. The CDR3 runs to 15 residues.

The V call is TRBV27, the J call TRBJ1-4; 10 bases line up with TRBD1. V dropped 6 bases and J dropped 6; count of bases not matched to a gene: 7. Germline V CDR1 and CDR2: MNHEY, SMNVEV (reference sequence). CDR3 size: 15 residues. For the CDR3, the DNA is TGTGCCAGCAGGACAGACAGGGGGCGTTATGAAAAACTGTTTTTT. Its protein product is CASRTDRGRYEKLFF.